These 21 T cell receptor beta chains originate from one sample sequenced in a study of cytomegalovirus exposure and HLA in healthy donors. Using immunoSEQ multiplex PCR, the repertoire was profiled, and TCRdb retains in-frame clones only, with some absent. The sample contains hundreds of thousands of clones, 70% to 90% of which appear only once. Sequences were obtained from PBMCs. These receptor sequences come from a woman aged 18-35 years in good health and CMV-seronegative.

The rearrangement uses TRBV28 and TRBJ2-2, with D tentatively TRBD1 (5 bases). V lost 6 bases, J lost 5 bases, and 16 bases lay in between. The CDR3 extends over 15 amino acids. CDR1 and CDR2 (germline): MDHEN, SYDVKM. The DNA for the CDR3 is TGTGCCAGCAGGAAACCCAACCAGGGTACCGGGGAGCTGTTTTTT. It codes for CASRKPNQGTGELFF. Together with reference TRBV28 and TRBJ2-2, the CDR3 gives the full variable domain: DVKVTQSSRYLVKRTGEKVFLECVQDMDHENMFWYRQDPGLGLRLIYFSYDVKMKEKGDIPEGYSVSREKKERFSLILESASTNQTSMYLCASRKPNQGTGELFFGEGSRLTVL.

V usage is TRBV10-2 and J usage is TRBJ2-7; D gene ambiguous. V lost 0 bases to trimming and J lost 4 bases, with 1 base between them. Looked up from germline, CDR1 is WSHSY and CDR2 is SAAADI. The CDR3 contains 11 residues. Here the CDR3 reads CASSESYEQYF. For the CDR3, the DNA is TGCGCCAGCAGTGAGTCGTACGAGCAGTACTTC.

The CDR3 spells CASRGTGATNTGELFF. The CDR3, as DNA: TGCGCCAGCCGGGGGACAGGGGCCACGAACACCGGGGAGCTGTTTTTT. This chain joins TRBV5-1 and TRBJ2-2; 10 nucleotides align to TRBD1. Trimming took 7 bases from V and 0 from J; bases not matched to a gene: 6. The CDR3 extends over 16 amino acids. Germline V gene lookup returns CDR1 SGHRS and CDR2 YFSETQ.

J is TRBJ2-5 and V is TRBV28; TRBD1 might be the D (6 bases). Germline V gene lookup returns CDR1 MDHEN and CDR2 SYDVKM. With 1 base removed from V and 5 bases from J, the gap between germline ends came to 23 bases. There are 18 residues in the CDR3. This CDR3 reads CASSLFSLRDKNGETQYF. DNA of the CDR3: TGTGCCAGCAGTTTATTCTCCCTCCGGGACAAGAACGGGGAGACCCAGTACTTC.

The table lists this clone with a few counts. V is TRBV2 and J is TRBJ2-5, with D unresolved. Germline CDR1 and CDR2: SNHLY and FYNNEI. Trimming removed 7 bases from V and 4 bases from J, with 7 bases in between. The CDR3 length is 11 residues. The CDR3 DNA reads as TGTGCCAGCACGGGCCGAGAGACCCAGTACTTC. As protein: CASTGRETQYF.

CDR3 nucleotide sequence: TGCGCCAGCAGCTTAATGGGCCGGGAAGATACGCAGTATTTT. Its translation is CASSLMGREDTQYF. The rearrangement links TRBV5-1 to TRBJ2-3; TRBD2 might be the D (5 bases). The CDR3 runs 14 residues. Looked up from germline, CDR1 is SGHRS and CDR2 is YFSETQ. Trimming stripped 2 bases from V and 5 bases from J, with 12 bases between.

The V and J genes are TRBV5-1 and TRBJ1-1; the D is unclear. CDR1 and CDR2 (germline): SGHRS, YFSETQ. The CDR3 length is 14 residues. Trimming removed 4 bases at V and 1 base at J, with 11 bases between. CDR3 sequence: CASSLEASNTEAFF. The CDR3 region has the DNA TGCGCCAGCAGCCTCGAGGCATCGAACACTGAAGCTTTCTTT.

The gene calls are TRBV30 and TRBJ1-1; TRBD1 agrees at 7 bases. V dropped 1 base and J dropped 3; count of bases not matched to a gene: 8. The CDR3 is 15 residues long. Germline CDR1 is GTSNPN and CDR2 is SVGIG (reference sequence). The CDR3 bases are TGTGCCTGGAGTGCGACAGGGAGGTCGTACACTGAAGCTTTCTTT. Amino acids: CAWSATGRSYTEAFF.

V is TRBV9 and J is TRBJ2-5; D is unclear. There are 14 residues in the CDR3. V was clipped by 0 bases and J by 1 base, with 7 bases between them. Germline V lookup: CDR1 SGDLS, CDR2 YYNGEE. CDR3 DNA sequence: TGTGCCAGCAGCGTAGAAGCAGCCCAAGAGACCCAGTACTTC. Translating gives CASSVEAAQETQYF.

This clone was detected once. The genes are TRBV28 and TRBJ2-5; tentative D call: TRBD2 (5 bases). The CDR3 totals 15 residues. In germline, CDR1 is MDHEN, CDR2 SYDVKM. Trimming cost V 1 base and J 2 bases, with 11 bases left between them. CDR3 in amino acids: CASSLSRAAQETQYF. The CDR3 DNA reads TGTGCCAGCAGTTTATCGAGGGCGGCACAAGAGACCCAGTACTTC. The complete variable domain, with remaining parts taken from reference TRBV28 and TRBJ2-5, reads DVKVTQSSRYLVKRTGEKVFLECVQDMDHENMFWYRQDPGLGLRLIYFSYDVKMKEKGDIPEGYSVSREKKERFSLILESASTNQTSMYLCASSLSRAAQETQYFGPGTRLLVL.

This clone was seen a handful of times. Here the CDR3 reads CAWSVGVNTEAFF. CDR3 bases: TGTGCCTGGAGTGTAGGCGTGAACACTGAAGCTTTCTTT. The chain recombines TRBV30 with TRBJ1-1; D remains unclear. Germline V gene lookup returns CDR1 GTSNPN and CDR2 SVGIG (reference sequence). This CDR3 has 13 amino acids. The germline V and J ends were trimmed by 0 bases and 0 bases, with 5 bases remaining between them.

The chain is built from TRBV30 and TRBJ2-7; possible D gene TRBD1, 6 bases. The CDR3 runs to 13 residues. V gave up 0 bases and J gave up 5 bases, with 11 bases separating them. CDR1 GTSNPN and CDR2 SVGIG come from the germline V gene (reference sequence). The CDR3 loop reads CAWSVLQGNEQYF. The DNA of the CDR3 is TGTGCCTGGAGTGTCTTACAGGGCAACGAGCAGTACTTC.

CDR3: CASTSQGTFYEQYF. CDR3 coding DNA: TGTGCCAGCACCTCACAGGGGACCTTCTACGAGCAGTACTTC. V and J are TRBV18 and TRBJ2-7; 7 bases match TRBD1. V was clipped by 8 bases and J by 3 bases; unmatched bases: 10. Germline V lookup: CDR1 KGHSH, CDR2 LQKENI. The CDR3 consists of 14 residues.

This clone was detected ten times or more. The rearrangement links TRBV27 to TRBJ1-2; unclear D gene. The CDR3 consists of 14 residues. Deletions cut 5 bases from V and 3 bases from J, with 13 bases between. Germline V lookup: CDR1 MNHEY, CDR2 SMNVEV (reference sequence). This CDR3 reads CASSPRQDYYGYTF. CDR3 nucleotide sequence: TGTGCCAGCAGTCCCCGGCAGGACTACTATGGCTACACCTTC.

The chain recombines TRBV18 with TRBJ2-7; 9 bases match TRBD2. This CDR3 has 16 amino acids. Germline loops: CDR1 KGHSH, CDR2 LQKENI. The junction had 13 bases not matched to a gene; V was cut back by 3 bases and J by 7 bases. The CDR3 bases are TGTGCCAGCTCACCGGTCGTTGGGGGACTAGCAAGGGAGCAGTACTTC. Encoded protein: CASSPVVGGLAREQYF.

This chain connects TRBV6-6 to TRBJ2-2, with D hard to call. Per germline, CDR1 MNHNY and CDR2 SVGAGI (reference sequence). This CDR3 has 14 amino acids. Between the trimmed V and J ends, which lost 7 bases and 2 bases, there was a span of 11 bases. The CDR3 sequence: CASIGQLNTGELFF. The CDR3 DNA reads TGTGCCAGCATAGGGCAGCTTAACACCGGGGAGCTGTTTTTT.

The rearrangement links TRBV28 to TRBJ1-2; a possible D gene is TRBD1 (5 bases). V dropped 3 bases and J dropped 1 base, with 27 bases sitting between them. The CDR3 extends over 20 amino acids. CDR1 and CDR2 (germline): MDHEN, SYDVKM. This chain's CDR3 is CASSLGPGWKGRIFNYGYTF. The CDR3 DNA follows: TGTGCCAGCAGTTTGGGACCCGGGTGGAAGGGGCGGATCTTTAACTATGGCTACACCTTC.

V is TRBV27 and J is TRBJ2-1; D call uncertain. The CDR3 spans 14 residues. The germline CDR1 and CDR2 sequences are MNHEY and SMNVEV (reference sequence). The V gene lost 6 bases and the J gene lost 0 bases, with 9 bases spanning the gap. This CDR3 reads CASRIRSSYNEQFF. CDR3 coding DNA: TGTGCCAGCAGGATAAGGAGCTCCTACAATGAGCAGTTCTTC.

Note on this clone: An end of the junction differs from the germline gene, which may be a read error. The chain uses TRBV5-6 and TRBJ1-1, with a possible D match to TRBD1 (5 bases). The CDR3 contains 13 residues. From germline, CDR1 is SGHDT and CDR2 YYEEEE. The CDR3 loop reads CASSLVWGTETFF. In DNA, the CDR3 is TGTGCCAGCAGCTTGGTGTGGGGGACTGAAACTTTCTTT.

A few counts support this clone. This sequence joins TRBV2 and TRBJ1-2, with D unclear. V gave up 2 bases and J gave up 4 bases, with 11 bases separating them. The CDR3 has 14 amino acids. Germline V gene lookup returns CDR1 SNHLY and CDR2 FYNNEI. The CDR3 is CASSERARGYGYTF. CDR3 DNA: TGTGCCAGCAGTGAAAGGGCCCGGGGCTATGGCTACACCTTC.

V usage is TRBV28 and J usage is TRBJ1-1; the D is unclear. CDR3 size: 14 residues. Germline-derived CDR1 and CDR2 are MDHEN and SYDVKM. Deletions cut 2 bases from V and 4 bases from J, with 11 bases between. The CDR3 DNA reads TGTGCCAGCAGTTTAGGGGAAAGGGTCACTGAAGCTTTCTTT. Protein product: CASSLGERVTEAFF.